The subject of this entry is one TCR beta chain. Methods used by the authors: It was from reference gene primer amplification that nucleated cell counts were estimated. Method: immunoSEQ multiplex PCR; TCRdb's copy keeps in-frame clones and lacks some. V, J and clone size are taken as reported in that table, and D and trimming were inferred from the DNA itself. The data hold over 55,000 clones, with 70% to 75% observed a single time. This CDR3 has 15 amino acids. The germline CDR1 and CDR2 sequences are MNHEY and SVGAGI. V trimming: 6 bases; J trimming: 3 bases; junction bases outside the gene matches: 8. The data originate from a study of blood T cell repertoires in COVID-19. The wider study: The origin of the acute and convalescent COVID-19 samples was the United States, Italy and Spain. The analysed material was cDNA or gDNA that came from T cells, B-cell-depleted T cells, or PBMCs.

This TCR derives from a woman in her seventies with acute or convalescent COVID-19. Sequencing was done on a sample of peripheral blood. The V call is TRBV6-5, the J call TRBJ2-7; 10 nucleotides align to TRBD1. The CDR3 DNA reads TGTGCCAGCAGGCCGAGGACAGGGGGAGGCTACGAGCAGTACTTC. Translating gives CASRPRTGGGYEQYF.